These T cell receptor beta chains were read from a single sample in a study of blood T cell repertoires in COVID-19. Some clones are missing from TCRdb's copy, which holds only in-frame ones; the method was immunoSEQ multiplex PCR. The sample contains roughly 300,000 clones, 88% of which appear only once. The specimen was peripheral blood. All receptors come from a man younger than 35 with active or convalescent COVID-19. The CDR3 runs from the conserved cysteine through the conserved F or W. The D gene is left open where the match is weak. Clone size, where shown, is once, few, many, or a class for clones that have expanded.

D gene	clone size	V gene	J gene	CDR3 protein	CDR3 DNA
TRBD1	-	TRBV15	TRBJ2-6	CATSRETGGRSGANVLTF	TGTGCCACCAGCAGAGAGACAGGGGGCAGATCTGGGGCCAACGTCCTGACTTTC
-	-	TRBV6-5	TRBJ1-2	CASSYFGGDYGYTF	TGTGCCAGCAGTTACTTCGGGGGGGACTATGGCTACACCTTC
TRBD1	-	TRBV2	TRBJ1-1	CASSEAQGRGYPRLNTEAFF	TGTGCCAGCAGTGAAGCGCAGGGCAGGGGGTATCCCAGGCTGAACACTGAAGCTTTCTTT
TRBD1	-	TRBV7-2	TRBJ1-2	CASRLGTGGGYTF	TGTGCCAGCAGACTTGGGACAGGGGGTGGTTACACCTTC
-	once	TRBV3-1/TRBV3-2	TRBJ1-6	CASENRGLHSPLHF	TGTGCCAGCGAAAACCGGGGGTTACATTCACCCCTCCACTTT
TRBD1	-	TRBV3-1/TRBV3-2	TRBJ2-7	CASSRQGAAYEQYF	TGTGCCAGCAGCAGACAGGGGGCGGCCTACGAGCAGTACTTC
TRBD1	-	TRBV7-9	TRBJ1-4	CASSDRQGRGKLFF	TGTGCCAGCAGCGATCGACAGGGGAGGGGAAAACTGTTTTTT
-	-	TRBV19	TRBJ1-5	CASSIVGYSNQPQHF	TGTGCCAGTAGTATAGTCGGTTATAGCAATCAGCCCCAGCATTTT
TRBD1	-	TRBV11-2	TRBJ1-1	CASSLDQGANTEAFF	TGTGCCAGCAGCTTAGATCAGGGGGCGAACACTGAAGCTTTCTTT
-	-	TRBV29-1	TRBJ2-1	CSVAGARDNEQFF	TGCAGCGTTGCAGGGGCGCGGGACAATGAGCAGTTCTTC
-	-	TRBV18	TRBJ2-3	CASSRGDSDTQYF	TGTGCCAGCTCACGCGGGGACTCGGATACGCAGTATTTT
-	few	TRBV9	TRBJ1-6	CASSVGGSRGNSPLHF	TGTGCCAGCAGCGTGGGAGGGAGCAGGGGAAATTCACCCCTCCACTTT
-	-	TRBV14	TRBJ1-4	CASSPRVATNEKLFF	TGTGCCAGCAGCCCCCGGGTTGCAACTAATGAAAAACTGTTTTTT
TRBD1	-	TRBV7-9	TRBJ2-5	CASSYGQGLQETQYF	TGTGCCAGCAGCTACGGACAGGGACTTCAAGAGACCCAGTACTTC
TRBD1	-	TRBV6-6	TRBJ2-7	CASSNRDRGFYEQYF	TGTGCCAGCAGTAACCGGGACAGGGGATTCTACGAGCAGTACTTC
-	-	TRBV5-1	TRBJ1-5	CASSLGTSGLPSNQPQHF	TGCGCCAGCAGCTTGGGGACCTCAGGGCTACCTAGCAATCAGCCCCAGCATTTT
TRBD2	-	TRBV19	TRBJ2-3	CASSITRGGADTQYF	TGTGCCAGTAGTATAACGCGGGGGGGCGCAGATACGCAGTATTTT
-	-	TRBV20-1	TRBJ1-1	CSASMGGTEAFF	TGCAGTGCTAGTATGGGGGGCACTGAAGCTTTCTTT
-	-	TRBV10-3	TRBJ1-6	CAISQVNSPLHF	TGTGCCATCAGCCAGGTGAATTCACCCCTCCACTTT
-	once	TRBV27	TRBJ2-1	CASTRVGGNSYNEQFF	TGTGCCAGCACCAGGGTGGGGGGAAACTCCTACAATGAGCAGTTCTTC
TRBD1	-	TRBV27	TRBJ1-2	CASSPNTGGGGYTF	TGTGCCAGCAGTCCAAATACAGGGGGCGGTGGCTACACCTTC
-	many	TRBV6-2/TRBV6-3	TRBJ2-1	CASSDVEAGYNEQFF	TGTGCCAGCAGTGACGTGGAGGCGGGCTACAATGAGCAGTTCTTC
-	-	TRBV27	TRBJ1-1	CASSLYTGSNTEAFF	TGTGCCAGCAGTTTATACACAGGGTCGAACACTGAAGCTTTCTTT
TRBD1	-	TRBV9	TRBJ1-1	CASSVAVPSTGVHTEAFF	TGTGCCAGCAGCGTAGCTGTCCCATCGACAGGGGTTCACACTGAAGCTTTCTTT
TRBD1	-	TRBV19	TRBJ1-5	CASKLRTGGSNQPQHF	TGTGCCAGTAAATTACGGACAGGGGGCTCTAATCAGCCCCAGCATTTT
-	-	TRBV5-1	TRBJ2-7	CASSLEAYEQYF	TGCGCCAGCAGCTTGGAAGCTTACGAGCAGTACTTC
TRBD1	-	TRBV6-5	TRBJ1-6	CASSWSGQGNSPLHF	TGTGCCAGCAGTTGGTCGGGACAGGGTAATTCACCCCTCCACTTT
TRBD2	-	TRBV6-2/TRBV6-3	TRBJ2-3	CASSYSTSGGVADTQYF	TGTGCCAGCAGTTACTCCACTAGCGGGGGGGTTGCAGATACGCAGTATTTT
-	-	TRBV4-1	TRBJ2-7	CASSQETQGIAYEQYF	TGCGCCAGCAGCCAAGAAACACAGGGTATCGCCTACGAGCAGTACTTC
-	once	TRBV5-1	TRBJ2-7	CASRLDSTYEQYF	TGCGCCAGCAGGCTCGACAGCACCTACGAGCAGTACTTC
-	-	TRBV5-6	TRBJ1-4	CASSEDNRNEKLFF	TGTGCCAGCAGCGAAGACAATCGGAATGAAAAACTGTTTTTT
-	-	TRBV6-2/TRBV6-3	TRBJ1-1	CASSYQLMNTEAFF	TGTGCCAGCAGTTACCAGTTGATGAACACTGAAGCTTTCTTT
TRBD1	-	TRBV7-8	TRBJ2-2	CASSLEQGVGTGELFF	TGTGCCAGCAGCTTAGAACAGGGGGTCGGCACCGGGGAGCTGTTTTTT
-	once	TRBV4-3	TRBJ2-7	CASSQDWQGGYYEQYF	TGCGCCAGCAGCCAAGATTGGCAGGGGGGTTACTACGAGCAGTACTTC
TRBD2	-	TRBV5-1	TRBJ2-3	CASSSTSGGPHTQYF	TGCGCCAGCAGCTCCACTAGCGGGGGGCCCCATACGCAGTATTTT
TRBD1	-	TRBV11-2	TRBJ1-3	CASSSWTGAGNTIYF	TGTGCCAGCAGCTCCTGGACAGGGGCTGGAAACACCATATATTTT
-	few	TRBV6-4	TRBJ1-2	CASSPGGQNYGYTF	TGTGCCAGCAGCCCCGGGGGGCAGAACTATGGCTACACCTTC
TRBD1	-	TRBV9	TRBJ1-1	CASSHPLDRGYETEAFF	TGTGCCAGCAGCCATCCCTTAGACAGGGGTTATGAGACTGAAGCTTTCTTT
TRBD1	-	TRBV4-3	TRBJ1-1	CASSQGKWDSPALSNLNTEAFF	TGCGCCAGCAGCCAAGGGAAGTGGGACAGCCCGGCTTTGTCTAACTTGAACACTGAAGCTTTCTTT
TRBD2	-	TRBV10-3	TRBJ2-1	CAISESSGRGAYNEQFF	TGTGCCATCAGTGAGTCGAGTGGGCGGGGGGCGTACAATGAGCAGTTCTTC
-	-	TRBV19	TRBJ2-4	CASTLGQGKNIQYF	TGTGCCAGCACCCTGGGGCAGGGCAAAAACATTCAGTACTTC
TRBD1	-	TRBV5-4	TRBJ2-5	CASSLGGTGYQETQYF	TGTGCCAGCAGCTTGGGAGGGACAGGGTACCAAGAGACCCAGTACTTC